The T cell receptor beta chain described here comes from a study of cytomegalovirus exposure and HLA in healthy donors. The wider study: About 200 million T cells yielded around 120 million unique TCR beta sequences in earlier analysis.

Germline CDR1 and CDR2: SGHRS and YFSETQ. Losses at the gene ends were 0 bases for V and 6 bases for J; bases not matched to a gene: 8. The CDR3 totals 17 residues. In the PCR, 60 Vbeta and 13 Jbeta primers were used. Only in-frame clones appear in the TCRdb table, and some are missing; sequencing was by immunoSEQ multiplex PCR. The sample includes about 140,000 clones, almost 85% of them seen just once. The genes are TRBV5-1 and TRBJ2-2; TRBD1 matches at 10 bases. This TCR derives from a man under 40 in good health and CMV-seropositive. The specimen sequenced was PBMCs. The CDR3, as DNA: TGCGCCAGCAGCTTGGCACCGACAGGGGGCAGCGCCGGGGAGCTGTTTTTT. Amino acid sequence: CASSLAPTGGSAGELFF.